The 19 T cell receptor beta chains below come from one sample, sequenced in a study of siplizumab effects on memory and regulatory T cells. TCRdb's copy holds only in-frame clones and misses some; the assay was immunoSEQ multiplex PCR. The sample lists about 87,000 clones, 75% to 90% seen once, with over 12% in the top ten. Sequenced input: CD4+ T cells sorted from blood. These receptors came from a human donor in good health.

In this sample, this clone turned up a few times. The chain uses TRBV5-1 and TRBJ2-5; TRBD1 matches 7 bases. The CDR3 length is 15 residues. V gave up 1 base and J gave up 2 bases; unmatched junction bases: 5. Germline lookup yields CDR1 SGHRS and CDR2 YFSETQ. The CDR3 sequence: CASSLWGQYQETQYF. The CDR3 DNA reads TGCGCCAGCAGCTTGTGGGGACAGTATCAAGAGACCCAGTACTTC.

The rearrangement uses TRBV25-1 and TRBJ2-7; D not certain. Germline lookup yields CDR1 MGHDK and CDR2 SYGVNS. V lost 2 bases, J lost 0 bases, and 11 bases lay in between. The CDR3 is made up of 15 amino acids. The CDR3 loop is CASSETGSSSYEQYF. DNA of the CDR3: TGTGCCAGCAGTGAAACCGGCAGTAGCTCCTACGAGCAGTACTTC.

This chain connects TRBV18 to TRBJ2-3; D gene uncertain. V was clipped by 2 bases and J by 5 bases, with 11 bases between them. The CDR3 loop spans 14 amino acids. Germline CDR1 reads KGHSH; CDR2 reads LQKENI. In nucleotides, the CDR3 is TGTGCCAGCTCACCAAGGGCGATCAGAGATACGCAGTATTTT. Amino acid sequence: CASSPRAIRDTQYF.

The V and J genes are TRBV15 and TRBJ2-5; 7 bases map to TRBD2. The CDR3 spans 13 residues. CDR1 and CDR2 from the germline V gene are LNHNV and YYDKDF (reference sequence). V gave up 5 bases and J gave up 5 bases; unmatched junction bases: 5. The CDR3 DNA sequence: TGTGCCACCAGCGCGGGAGCTAGGGAGACCCAGTACTTC. It yields the protein CATSAGARETQYF.

The chain joins TRBV10-1 to TRBJ2-7; 9 positions agree with TRBD2. Germline-derived CDR1 and CDR2 are WNHNN and SYGVQD (reference sequence). The CDR3 is made up of 15 amino acids. Unmatched junction bases numbered 5, after V lost 3 bases and J lost 2 bases. The CDR3 DNA reads as TGCGCCAGCAGTGATCCCGGGACTAGCACCTACGAGCAGTACTTC. This codes for CASSDPGTSTYEQYF.

This chain joins TRBV7-3 and TRBJ2-7, with D possibly being TRBD1 (6 bases). Trimming shortened V by 9 bases and J by 2 bases, and 17 bases separated the two germline ends. The CDR3 runs 14 residues. Per germline, CDR1 SGHTA and CDR2 FQGTGA. The CDR3 loop reads CARQGRPYTYEQYF. The CDR3 DNA reads TGTGCCAGACAGGGCAGGCCTTATACCTACGAGCAGTACTTC.

This clone was observed a single time. V and J are TRBV6-5 and TRBJ2-7; a weak D match, TRBD1 (6 bases). The germline V gene encodes CDR1 MNHEY and CDR2 SVGAGI. Trimming removed 5 bases at V and 3 bases at J, with 14 bases between. The CDR3 sequence is 14 residues long. The CDR3 reads CASSNHRALYEQYF. CDR3 coding DNA: TGTGCCAGCAGTAACCACAGGGCCCTCTACGAGCAGTACTTC.

The gene calls are TRBV19 and TRBJ1-2, with D perhaps TRBD1 (5 bases). Germline V gene sequence: CDR1 LNHDA, CDR2 SQIVND (reference sequence). The V and J ends lost 6 bases and 13 bases respectively, with 15 bases between them. There are 11 residues in the CDR3. Written as DNA, the CDR3 is TGTGCCAGTAGGGGTGGGACCCTAACCACCTTC. Its translation is CASRGGTLTTF. The full variable domain, completed using reference TRBV19 and TRBJ1-2, is DGGITQSPKYLFRKEGQNVTLSCEQNLNHDAMYWYRQDPGQGLRLIYYSQIVNDFQKGDIAEGYSVSREKKESFPLTVTSAQKNPTAFYLCASRGGTLTTFGSGTRLTVV.

This clone was observed once. In nucleotides, the CDR3 is TGCGCCAGCAGCCAAGTGGGGAGGGGGAGGAATGAGCAGTTCTTC. Protein: CASSQVGRGRNEQFF. The rearrangement joins TRBV4-1 to TRBJ2-1, with D possibly being TRBD2 (7 bases). Trimming removed 1 base from V and 7 bases from J, with 14 bases in between. Germline values: CDR1 MGHRA, CDR2 YSYEKL. The CDR3 has 15 residues.

The gene calls are TRBV6-5 and TRBJ2-1; 7 bases agree with TRBD2. Looked up from germline, CDR1 is MNHEY and CDR2 is SVGAGI. V dropped 6 bases and J dropped 8; count of bases not matched to a gene: 13. The CDR3 spans 15 residues. For the CDR3, the DNA is TGTGCCAGCAGCCCCCCGGGCGGGAGTAGTTATGAGCAGTTCTTC. This translates into CASSPPGGSSYEQFF.

This chain uses TRBV5-5 with TRBJ2-7, with D possibly being TRBD2 (5 bases). The V end lost 1 base, the J end lost 2 bases, and 10 bases lay between the germline ends. Germline assignment: CDR1 SGHKS and CDR2 YYEKEE (reference sequence). The CDR3 totals 14 residues. The CDR3 sequence is CASSLQRVTYEQYF. The CDR3 DNA is TGTGCCAGCAGCTTGCAGAGGGTCACCTACGAGCAGTACTTC. The full variable domain, rest sourced from reference TRBV5-5 and TRBJ2-7, is DAGVTQSPTHLIKTRGQQVTLRCSPISGHKSVSWYQQVLGQGPQFIFQYYEKEERGRGNFPDRFSARQFPNYSSELNVNALLLGDSALYLCASSLQRVTYEQYFGPGTRLTVT.

The V gene is TRBV5-4, the J gene TRBJ1-2; TRBD1 matches 8 bases. The ends lost 4 bases at V and 1 base at J; junction bases unmatched: 9. The CDR3 extends over 16 amino acids. Germline CDR1 SGHNT, CDR2 YYREEE (reference sequence). CDR3 DNA: TGTGCCAGCAGCAGACCGGGACAGGACCTTAACTATGGCTACACCTTC. Its translation is CASSRPGQDLNYGYTF.

DNA for the CDR3: TGTGCCAGCAGCTTAAATACAGAGACCCAGTACTTC. This encodes CASSLNTETQYF. This rearrangement joins TRBV7-3 to TRBJ2-5; D remains unclear. V was trimmed by 1 base and J by 4 bases, leaving 4 bases between them. CDR3 length: 12 residues. Looked up from germline, CDR1 is SGHTA and CDR2 is FQGTGA.

The CDR3 is CASSRSVLSGDRSSYNEQFF. Written as DNA, the CDR3 is TGCGCCAGCAGCCGATCAGTTTTGAGCGGGGACCGTAGCTCCTACAATGAGCAGTTCTTC. This sequence joins TRBV4-3 and TRBJ2-1, with 7 bases aligning to TRBD2. Germline-derived CDR1 and CDR2 are LGHNA and YSLEER. J lost 0 bases, V lost 4 bases, and 18 bases had no gene match. This CDR3 is built from 20 residues.

The J gene is TRBJ1-1, the V gene TRBV5-4, with a tentative D call TRBD1 (5 bases). The CDR3 covers 14 residues. Germline V CDR1 and CDR2: SGHNT, YYREEE (reference sequence). The V and J ends lost 1 base and 1 base respectively, with 8 bases between them. The CDR3 DNA follows: TGTGCCAGCAGCTTGTCAGGGACGAACACTGAAGCTTTCTTT. Encoded protein: CASSLSGTNTEAFF. The whole variable domain, filled in from reference TRBV5-4 and TRBJ1-1, reads ETGVTQSPTHLIKTRGQQVTLRCSSQSGHNTVSWYQQALGQGPQFIFQYYREEENGRGNFPPRFSGLQFPNYSSELNVNALELDDSALYLCASSLSGTNTEAFFGQGTRLTVV.

This clone was counted between two and nine times. The V and J genes are TRBV7-8 and TRBJ1-5, with unresolved D. The CDR3 contains 15 residues. V lost 3 bases and J 0 bases, leaving 9 bases between the germline ends. CDR1 and CDR2 (germline): SGHVS, FQNEAQ. This CDR3 is CASSLDGYSNQPQHF. The CDR3 DNA follows: TGTGCCAGCAGCTTGGATGGGTATAGCAATCAGCCCCAGCATTTT.

The chain carries TRBV19 and TRBJ1-2; TRBD1 aligns across 8 bases. V dropped 7 bases and J dropped 7; count of bases not matched to a gene: 8. The CDR3 contains 13 residues. Germline V gene lookup returns CDR1 LNHDA and CDR2 SQIVND (reference sequence). In nucleotides, the CDR3 is TGTGCCAGTACCTCGACAGGGGTTGCTGGCTACACCTTC. Encoded protein: CASTSTGVAGYTF.

The chain uses TRBV28 and TRBJ1-4; the D is unclear. Germline assignment: CDR1 MDHEN and CDR2 SYDVKM. V was cut by 6 bases and J by 4 bases, with 18 bases left in between. This CDR3 comprises 16 residues. The CDR3 DNA is TGTGCCAGCAGACCACTAACTGGGATAGGTAATGAAAAACTGTTTTTT. Its protein is CASRPLTGIGNEKLFF. Based on the CDR3 plus reference TRBV28 and TRBJ1-4, the full variable domain is DVKVTQSSRYLVKRTGEKVFLECVQDMDHENMFWYRQDPGLGLRLIYFSYDVKMKEKGDIPEGYSVSREKKERFSLILESASTNQTSMYLCASRPLTGIGNEKLFFGSGTQLSVL.

Comment on this clone: The sample holds other DNA sequences that translate to the same CDR3. V usage is TRBV7-6 and J usage is TRBJ1-4, with TRBD1 matching over 9 bases. This CDR3 region has 14 residues. Germline values: CDR1 SGHVS, CDR2 FNYEAQ. The V gene end was trimmed by 5 bases and the J gene end by 5 bases; junction bases not matched to a gene: 3. CDR3 region: CASSRQGVNEKLFF. The CDR3 DNA is TGTGCCAGCAGCCGACAGGGGGTAAATGAAAAACTGTTTTTT.